The clone carrying this T cell receptor beta chain was found a few times. The V gene lost 4 bases and the J gene lost 4 bases, with 9 bases spanning the gap. The CDR3 runs to 14 residues. CDR1 and CDR2 from the germline V gene are KGHDR and SFDVKD. The authors ran a second PCR of about 6 to 11 cycles using a sample-barcoded 5' primer and a J-beta primer mix. Via MiXCR, TCRdb re-called the 5' RACE reads, giving one row per CDR3 protein. Seen here are approximately 580,000 distinct CDR3 sequences, less than 25% observed once, and the top ten hold less than 9%. This specimen belongs to a study of blood T cells in healthy people across ages. The sample was also linked to a second study, of T cells of mothers and their children. That paper notes: Over 8 million reads per mother and 2.5 million to 3.5 million per child were obtained.

Sequenced sample: blood. This TCR derives from a boy between 10 and 17 years old in good health. V is TRBV24-1 and J is TRBJ2-2; D is unresolved. CDR3 nucleotides: TGTGCCACCAGTGAAATCACGGGCACCGGGGAGCTGTTTTTT. It encodes CATSEITGTGELFF.